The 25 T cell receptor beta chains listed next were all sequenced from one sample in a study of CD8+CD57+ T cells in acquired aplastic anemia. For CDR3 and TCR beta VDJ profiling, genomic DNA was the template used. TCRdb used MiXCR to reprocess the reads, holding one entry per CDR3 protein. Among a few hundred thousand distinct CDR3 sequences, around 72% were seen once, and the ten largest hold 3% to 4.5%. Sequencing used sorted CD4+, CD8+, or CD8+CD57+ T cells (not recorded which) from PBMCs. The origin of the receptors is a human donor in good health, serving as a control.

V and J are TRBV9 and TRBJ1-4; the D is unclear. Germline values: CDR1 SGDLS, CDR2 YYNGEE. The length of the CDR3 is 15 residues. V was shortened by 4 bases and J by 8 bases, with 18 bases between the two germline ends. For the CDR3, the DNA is TGTGCCAGCAGCCAAGACACAAGGCAACGAGAAAAACTGTTTTTT. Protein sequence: CASSQDTRQREKLFF. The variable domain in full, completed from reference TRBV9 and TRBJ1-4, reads DSGVTQTPKHLITATGQRVTLRCSPRSGDLSVYWYQQSLDQGLQFLIQYYNGEERAKGNILERFSAQQFPDLHSELNLSSLELGDSALYFCASSQDTRQREKLFFGSGTQLSVL.

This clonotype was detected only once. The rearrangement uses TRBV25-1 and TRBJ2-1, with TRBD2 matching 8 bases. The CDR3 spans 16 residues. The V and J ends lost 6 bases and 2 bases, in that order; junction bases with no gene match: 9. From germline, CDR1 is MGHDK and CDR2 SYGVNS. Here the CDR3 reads CASSPTSGEAYNEQFF. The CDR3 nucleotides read TGTGCCAGCAGCCCCACTAGCGGAGAAGCCTACAATGAGCAGTTCTTC.

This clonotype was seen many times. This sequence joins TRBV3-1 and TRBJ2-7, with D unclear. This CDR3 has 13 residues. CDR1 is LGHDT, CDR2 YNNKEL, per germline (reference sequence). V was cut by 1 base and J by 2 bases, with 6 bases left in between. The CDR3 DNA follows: TGTGCCAGCAGCCAAGCCGGTACCTACGAGCAGTACTTC. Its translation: CASSQAGTYEQYF.

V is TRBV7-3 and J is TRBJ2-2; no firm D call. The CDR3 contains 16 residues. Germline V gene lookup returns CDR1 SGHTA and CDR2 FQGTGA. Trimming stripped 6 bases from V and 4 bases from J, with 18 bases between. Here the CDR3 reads CASSENVGRPTGELFF. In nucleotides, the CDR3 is TGTGCCAGCAGTGAAAACGTAGGACGCCCCACCGGGGAGCTGTTTTTT.

The CDR3 DNA follows: TGCGCCAGCAGCAGGGCGTTCGACGAGCAGTACTTC. It encodes CASSRAFDEQYF. The V call is TRBV5-1, the J call TRBJ2-7; D call uncertain. The CDR3 totals 12 residues. Trimming shortened V by 4 bases and J by 5 bases, and 10 bases separated the two germline ends. The germline CDR1 and CDR2 sequences are SGHRS and YFSETQ.

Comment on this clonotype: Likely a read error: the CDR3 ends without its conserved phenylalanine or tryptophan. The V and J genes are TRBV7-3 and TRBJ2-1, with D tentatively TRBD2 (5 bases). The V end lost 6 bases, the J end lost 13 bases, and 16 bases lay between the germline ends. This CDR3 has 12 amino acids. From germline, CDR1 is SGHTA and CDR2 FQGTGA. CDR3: CASSSRRSEQFP. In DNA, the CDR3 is TGTGCCAGCAGTTCCAGGAGGTCCGAACAGTTCCCC.

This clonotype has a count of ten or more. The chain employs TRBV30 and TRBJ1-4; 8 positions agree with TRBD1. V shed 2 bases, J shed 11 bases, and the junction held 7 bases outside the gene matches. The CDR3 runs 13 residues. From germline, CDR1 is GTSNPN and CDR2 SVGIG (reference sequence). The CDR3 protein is CAWSFGTGGKLFF. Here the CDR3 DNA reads TGTGCCTGGAGTTTCGGGACAGGAGGGAAACTGTTTTTT.

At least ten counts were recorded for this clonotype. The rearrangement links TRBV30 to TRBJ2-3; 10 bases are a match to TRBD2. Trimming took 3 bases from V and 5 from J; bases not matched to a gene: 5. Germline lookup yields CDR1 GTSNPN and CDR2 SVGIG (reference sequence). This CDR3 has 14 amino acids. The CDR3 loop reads CAWRPGLALDTQYF. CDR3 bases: TGTGCCTGGAGACCGGGACTAGCGTTAGATACGCAGTATTTT.

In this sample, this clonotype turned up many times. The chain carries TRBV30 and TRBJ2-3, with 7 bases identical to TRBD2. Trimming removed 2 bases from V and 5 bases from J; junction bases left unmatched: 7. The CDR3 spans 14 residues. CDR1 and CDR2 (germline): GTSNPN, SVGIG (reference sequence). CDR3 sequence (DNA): TGTGCCTGGAGTCCAGCGGGGCTGGGAGATACGCAGTATTTT. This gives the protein CAWSPAGLGDTQYF.

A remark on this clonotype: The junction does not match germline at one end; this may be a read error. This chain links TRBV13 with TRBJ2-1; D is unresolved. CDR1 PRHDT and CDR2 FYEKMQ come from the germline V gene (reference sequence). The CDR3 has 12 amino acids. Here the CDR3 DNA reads TGTGCCAGCAGCTTACCCTTGAACACTGAAGCTTTC. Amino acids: CASSLPLNTEAF.

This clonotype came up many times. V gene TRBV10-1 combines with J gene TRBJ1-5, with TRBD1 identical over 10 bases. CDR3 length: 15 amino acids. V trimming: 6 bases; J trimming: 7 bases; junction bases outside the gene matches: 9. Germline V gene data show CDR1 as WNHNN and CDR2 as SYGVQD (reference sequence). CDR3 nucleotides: TGCGCCAGCAGCCTCAGACAGGGGGCCCCCCAGCCCCAGCATTTT. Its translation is CASSLRQGAPQPQHF.

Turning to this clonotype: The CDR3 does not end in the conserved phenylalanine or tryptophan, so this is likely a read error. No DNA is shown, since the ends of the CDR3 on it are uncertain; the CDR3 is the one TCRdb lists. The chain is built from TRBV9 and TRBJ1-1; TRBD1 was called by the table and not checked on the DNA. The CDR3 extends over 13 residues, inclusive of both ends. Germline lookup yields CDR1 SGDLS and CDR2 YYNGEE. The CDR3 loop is CASSVSGQGNTEV.

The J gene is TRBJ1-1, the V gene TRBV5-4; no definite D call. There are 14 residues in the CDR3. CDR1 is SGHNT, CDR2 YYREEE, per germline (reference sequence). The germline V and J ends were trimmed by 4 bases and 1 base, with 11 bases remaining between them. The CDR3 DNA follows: TGTGCCAGCAGCGTGGGGAGTGCGAACACTGAAGCTTTCTTT. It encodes CASSVGSANTEAFF.

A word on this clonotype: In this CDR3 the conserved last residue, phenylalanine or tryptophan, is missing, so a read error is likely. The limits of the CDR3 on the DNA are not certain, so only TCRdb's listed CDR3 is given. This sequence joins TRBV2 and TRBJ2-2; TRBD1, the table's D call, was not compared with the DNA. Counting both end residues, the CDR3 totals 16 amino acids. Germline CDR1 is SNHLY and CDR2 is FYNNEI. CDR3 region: CASSLTTDPGQRQHFG.

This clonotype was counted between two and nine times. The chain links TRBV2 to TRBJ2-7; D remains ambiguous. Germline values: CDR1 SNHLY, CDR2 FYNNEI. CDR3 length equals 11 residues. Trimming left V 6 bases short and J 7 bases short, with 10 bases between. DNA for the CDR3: TGTGCCAGCAGACTATCTTGGGAGCAGTACTTC. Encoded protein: CASRLSWEQYF.

In nucleotides, the CDR3 is TGTGCCAGCAGCTTGGAGTTGCCATCCTACGAGCAGTACTTC. Translating it yields CASSLELPSYEQYF. The chain recombines TRBV11-1 with TRBJ2-7, with D hard to call. Per germline, CDR1 SGHAT and CDR2 FQDESV (reference sequence). The CDR3 loop spans 14 amino acids. Trimming shortened V by 3 bases and J by 1 base, and 10 bases separated the two germline ends.

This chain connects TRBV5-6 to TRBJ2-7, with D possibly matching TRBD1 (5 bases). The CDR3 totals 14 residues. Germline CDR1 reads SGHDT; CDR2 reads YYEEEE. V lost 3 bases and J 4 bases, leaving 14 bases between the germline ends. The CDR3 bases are TGTGCCAGCAGCTCCCAACCAGGGCTATACGAGCAGTACTTC. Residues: CASSSQPGLYEQYF.

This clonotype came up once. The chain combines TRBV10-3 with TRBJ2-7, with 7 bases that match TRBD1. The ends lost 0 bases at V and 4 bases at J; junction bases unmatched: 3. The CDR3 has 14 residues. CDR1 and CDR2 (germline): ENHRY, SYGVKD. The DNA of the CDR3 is TGTGCCATCAGTGAGTCGGGACAGAGATACGAGCAGTACTTC. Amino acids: CAISESGQRYEQYF.

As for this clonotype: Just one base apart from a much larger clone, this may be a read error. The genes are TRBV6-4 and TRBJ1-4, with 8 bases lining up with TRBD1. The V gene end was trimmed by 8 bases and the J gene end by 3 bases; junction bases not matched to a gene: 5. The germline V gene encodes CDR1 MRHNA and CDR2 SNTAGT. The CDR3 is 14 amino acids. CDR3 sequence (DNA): TGTGCCAGCCGACAGGGGTTTGCTAATGAAAAACTGTTTTTT. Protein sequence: CASRQGFANEKLFF.

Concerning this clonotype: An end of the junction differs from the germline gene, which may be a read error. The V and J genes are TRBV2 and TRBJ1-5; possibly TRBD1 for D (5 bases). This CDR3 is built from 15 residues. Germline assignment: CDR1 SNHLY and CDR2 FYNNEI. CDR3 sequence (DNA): TGTGCCAGCAGTGGACAGCAAGATAGCAAACAGCCCCAGCATTTT. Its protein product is CASSGQQDSKQPQHF.

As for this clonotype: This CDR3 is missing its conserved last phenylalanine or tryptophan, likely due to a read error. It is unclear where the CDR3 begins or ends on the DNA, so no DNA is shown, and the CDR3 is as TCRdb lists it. CDR3: CASSLRANSAGGL. The rearrangement joins TRBV7-3 to TRBJ2-7; TRBD1, as called in the table, went unchecked against the DNA. The CDR3 totals 13 residues, both ends included. Germline CDR1 reads SGHTA; CDR2 reads FQGTGA.

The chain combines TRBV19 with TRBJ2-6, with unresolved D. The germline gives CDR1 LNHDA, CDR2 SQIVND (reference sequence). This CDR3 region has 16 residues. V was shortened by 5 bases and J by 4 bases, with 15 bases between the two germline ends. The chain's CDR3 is CASSALRSSGANVLTF. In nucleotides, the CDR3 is TGTGCCAGTAGTGCACTCAGGTCCTCCGGGGCCAACGTCCTGACTTTC.

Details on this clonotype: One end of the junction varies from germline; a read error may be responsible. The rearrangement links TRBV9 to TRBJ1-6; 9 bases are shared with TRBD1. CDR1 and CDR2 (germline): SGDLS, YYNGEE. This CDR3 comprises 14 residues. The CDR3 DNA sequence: TGTGCCAGCAGCGTAAGGGACAGGGCTTCACCCCTCTACTTT. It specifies CASSVRDRASPLYF.

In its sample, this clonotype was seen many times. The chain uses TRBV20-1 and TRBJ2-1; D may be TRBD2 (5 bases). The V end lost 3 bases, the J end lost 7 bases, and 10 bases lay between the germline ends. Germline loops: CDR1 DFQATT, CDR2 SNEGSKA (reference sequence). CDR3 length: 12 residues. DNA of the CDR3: TGCAGTGCTAGCCCGGGGATGAATGAGCAGTTCTTC. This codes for CSASPGMNEQFF.

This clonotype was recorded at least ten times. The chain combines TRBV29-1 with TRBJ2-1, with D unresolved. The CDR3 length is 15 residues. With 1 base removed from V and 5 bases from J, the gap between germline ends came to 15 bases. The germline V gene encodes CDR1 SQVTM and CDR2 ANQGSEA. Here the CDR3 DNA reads TGCAGCGTTGAAGCATTCCGTGGTTGGAACAATGAGCAGTTCTTC. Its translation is CSVEAFRGWNNEQFF.